This TCR beta chain is drawn from a study of Graves' ophthalmopathy and Graves' hyperthyroidism. In the study overall: Peripheral blood sampling occurred at initial diagnosis, before any treatment. Study-level findings and limits: Most thyroid clonotypes expanded beyond 0.001 frequency were also found in blood.

Orbital computed tomography, thyroid ultrasound, TRAb, serum thyroxine and clinical symptoms formed the basis of diagnosis. The PBMCs used were ones drawn from 10 ml of fresh peripheral blood. TCR beta CDR3 amplification used RNA transcripts. First-round RT-PCR employed HTBI primers, with a second-round multiplex PCR after it. TCRdb used MiXCR to reprocess the multiplex PCR reads, holding one entry per CDR3 protein. The sample records about 160,000 distinct CDR3 sequences, roughly two fifths being singletons. Concerning this clonotype itself: The antigen is not known.

Trimming removed 6 bases at V and 6 bases at J, with 14 bases between. From germline, CDR1 is MNHEY and CDR2 SVGEGT. The CDR3 has 13 residues. The J gene is TRBJ1-2, the V gene TRBV6-2 or TRBV6-3; a possible D gene is TRBD1 (5 bases). Material for sequencing was peripheral blood. This clonotype was sampled from a man aged 30-40 years with Graves' ophthalmopathy. CDR3 loop: CASSTFGGNGYTF. The CDR3 DNA is TGTGCCAGCAGCACCTTCGGGGGGAATGGCTACACCTTC.